The clone carrying this TCR beta chain has only a few counts. Assay used: immunoSEQ multiplex PCR; TCRdb lists only in-frame clones, some missing. Among 250,000 or so clones listed, around 85% were seen once. This entry comes from a study of blood T cell repertoires in COVID-19. This CDR3 is 13 amino acids long. CDR1 KGHSH and CDR2 LQKENI come from the germline V gene. V was trimmed by 0 bases and J by 6 bases, leaving 8 bases between them. Participants were placed into cohorts based on the clinical history they reported. Two consecutive negative NP/OP PCR tests, clearance, or resolved symptoms defined Cohort 3 recovery.

The V and J genes are TRBV18 and TRBJ1-2; tentative D call: TRBD1 (5 bases). The sequencing sample was made of PBMCs or T cells enriched from blood (not recorded which). The receptor was isolated from a woman aged 45-59 years who had recovered from COVID-19. In DNA form, the CDR3 reads TGTGCCAGCTCACCACCGACCAGGGATGGCTACACCTTC. As protein: CASSPPTRDGYTF. Full variable domain (remainder filled in from reference TRBV18 and TRBJ1-2): NAGVMQNPRHLVRRRGQEARLRCSPMKGHSHVYWYRQLPEEGLKFMVYLQKENIIDESGMPKERFSAEFPKEGPSILRIQQVVRGDSAAYFCASSPPTRDGYTFGSGTRLTVV.